This TCR beta chain was recorded in a study of cytomegalovirus exposure and HLA in healthy donors. Study-level points and caveats: The likely origin of a cluster of highly shared sequence variants was a sequencing artifact.

On this clone itself: Its antigen is undetermined. The same CDR3 can be traced to other DNA sequences in this sample.

A multiplex PCR was run with 60 Vbeta primers and 13 Jbeta primers. Here immunoSEQ multiplex PCR was the method, and the copy in TCRdb shows in-frame clones only, minus some. The repertoire holds around 76,000 clones, with 70% as singletons. Germline V gene lookup returns CDR1 SGHTA and CDR2 FQGTGA. V dropped 3 bases and J dropped 6 bases, with 9 bases sitting between them. The CDR3 runs to 12 residues. This chain uses TRBV7-3 with TRBJ2-7, with a weak D call TRBD2 (5 bases). The TCR was taken from a woman in her 50s in good health and CMV-seropositive. The sequencing input was PBMCs. CDR3 DNA: TGTGCCAGCAGCTTCTACGCGGGCGAGCAGTACTTC. It is translated as CASSFYAGEQYF.